The 7 T cell receptor beta chains below all came from one sample that was sequenced in a study of CD8 T cells in Susac syndrome. Random hexamers were used to reverse transcribe an amount of about 0.5 to 1 ug RNA. Via MiXCR, TCRdb re-called the immunoSEQ multiplex PCR reads, giving one row per CDR3 protein. Of some 300,000 distinct CDR3 sequences listed, roughly 85% are singletons. Sequencing was performed on CD8+ T cells from PBMCs. Receptor source: a human donor with multiple sclerosis.

This chain connects TRBV29-1 to TRBJ2-7; D not certain. The germline CDR1 and CDR2 sequences are SQVTM and ANQGSEA. V lost 4 bases and J 2 bases, leaving 12 bases between the germline ends. The CDR3 is 13 amino acids. For the CDR3, the DNA is TGCAGCGTTGTCGGCGAGATAACCTACGAGCAGTACTTC. It encodes CSVVGEITYEQYF.

The chain employs TRBV12-5 and TRBJ2-7; no clear D gene. The CDR3 runs to 18 residues. Germline V gives CDR1 LGHNT, CDR2 FRNRAP. Deletions cut 0 bases from V and 2 bases from J, with 20 bases between. The CDR3 here is CASGLVRPTPLSTYEQYF. CDR3 nucleotides: TGTGCTAGTGGTTTGGTGAGGCCGACCCCCCTCTCAACCTACGAGCAGTACTTC.

The sample holds one count of this clonotype. The chain combines TRBV27 with TRBJ2-7; D remains unclear. Germline V lookup: CDR1 MNHEY, CDR2 SMNVEV (reference sequence). This CDR3 is 13 amino acids long. Trimming removed 5 bases at V and 4 bases at J, with 12 bases between. Here the CDR3 DNA reads TGTGCCAGCAGTACCCGACATGATTACGAGCAGTACTTC. Amino acid sequence: CASSTRHDYEQYF.

This clonotype was detected only a few times. The V call is TRBV5-4, the J call TRBJ2-3; no firm D call. Germline lookup yields CDR1 SGHNT and CDR2 YYREEE (reference sequence). The CDR3 is 13 residues long. V lost 2 bases and J 6 bases, leaving 10 bases between the germline ends. This chain's CDR3 is CASSFGSVDTQYF. CDR3 nucleotides: TGTGCCAGCAGCTTTGGATCGGTCGATACGCAGTATTTT. The full variable domain, its missing parts supplied by reference TRBV5-4 and TRBJ2-3, is ETGVTQSPTHLIKTRGQQVTLRCSSQSGHNTVSWYQQALGQGPQFIFQYYREEENGRGNFPPRFSGLQFPNYSSELNVNALELDDSALYLCASSFGSVDTQYFGPGTRLTVL.

The chain combines TRBV27 with TRBJ1-2; no clear D gene. The CDR3 consists of 13 residues. Trimming took off 4 bases at V and 4 bases at J, with 10 bases between the two ends. Germline loops: CDR1 MNHEY, CDR2 SMNVEV (reference sequence). CDR3 sequence: CASSSSIGYGYTF. For the CDR3, the DNA is TGTGCCAGCAGTTCGAGCATTGGCTATGGCTACACCTTC.

The V call is TRBV27, the J call TRBJ1-2; D perhaps matches TRBD1 (6 bases). Trimming took 3 bases from V and 4 from J, leaving 9 bases between them. CDR3 length: 13 amino acids. Germline lookup yields CDR1 MNHEY and CDR2 SMNVEV (reference sequence). The CDR3 coding sequence is TGTGCCAGCAGTTTTGGACAGCTCTATGGCTACACCTTC. Translated, it gives CASSFGQLYGYTF.

This chain uses TRBV30 with TRBJ2-1; TRBD1 aligns across 8 bases. Germline V gives CDR1 GTSNPN, CDR2 SVGIG (reference sequence). Trimming took 3 bases from V and 7 from J; bases not matched to a gene: 5. CDR3 length: 13 residues. The CDR3 spells CAWRQGAQNEQFF. CDR3 nucleotides: TGTGCCTGGAGGCAGGGGGCTCAAAATGAGCAGTTCTTC.